These T cell receptor beta chains were read from a single sample in a study of siplizumab effects on memory and regulatory T cells. The table came from immunoSEQ multiplex PCR; TCRdb's copy has only in-frame clones and leaves some out. The sample shows tens of thousands of clones, 93% of them seen only once. The sequencing input was CD8+ T cells sorted from blood. These TCRs come from a human donor in good health. The CDR3 runs from the conserved cysteine through the conserved F or W. D genes are given only for firm matches. Clone size is shown for a subset of rows, as once, few, many or a class of expanded clone.

cdr3_nt,cdr3_aa,v_call,j_call,clone_size,d_call
TGTGCCAGCAGCTTAAACGAACTCAATTCACCCCTCCACTTT,CASSLNELNSPLHF,TRBV7-6,TRBJ1-6,.,.
TGCGCCAGCAGCCAGGTTAGCGGGAGTTTAACCGGGGAGCTGTTTTTT,CASSQVSGSLTGELFF,TRBV4-3,TRBJ2-2,once,TRBD2
TGTGCCAGCAGCGTAGCTATCGAGAATAACTATGGCTACACCTTC,CASSVAIENNYGYTF,TRBV9,TRBJ1-2,.,.
TGTGCCAGCAGCTTGGGGGTAACAGCCCATAATGAAAAACTGTTTTTT,CASSLGVTAHNEKLFF,TRBV13,TRBJ1-4,.,.
TGCGCCAGCAAACGGGCTGAGGAGCAGTTCTTC,CASKRAEEQFF,TRBV4-1,TRBJ2-1,.,.
TGTGCCAGCGGTGTTGGCAAATCAAGCACAGATACGCAGTATTTT,CASGVGKSSTDTQYF,TRBV2,TRBJ2-3,once,.
TGTGCCACCAGCAGTAGCCAAACCCACTCCTACGAGCAGTACTTC,CATSSSQTHSYEQYF,TRBV15,TRBJ2-7,.,.
TGTGCCAGCAGGTCCCCGAGGGGCGAGCAGTACTTC,CASRSPRGEQYF,TRBV7-8,TRBJ2-7,few,.
TGCGCCAGCAGCCAGGGGACAGGGGAAAACTATGGCTACACCTTC,CASSQGTGENYGYTF,TRBV4-1,TRBJ1-2,.,TRBD1
TGTGCCAGCAGCGTGGGCCAAGGCTACGAGCAGTACTTC,CASSVGQGYEQYF,TRBV7-9,TRBJ2-7,few,.
TGCGCCAGCAGCCAACCGAGACAGGGGGCATCGGTTAGGGATGAGCAGTTCTTC,CASSQPRQGASVRDEQFF,TRBV4-1,TRBJ2-1,.,TRBD1
TGTGCCAGCAGTTACGACACTAGGCAAGAATACAATGAGCAGTTCTTC,CASSYDTRQEYNEQFF,TRBV6-5,TRBJ2-1,.,.
TGTGCCAGCACCCCGAGGTCCGGGAAACACCAAGAGACCCAGTACTTC,CASTPRSGKHQETQYF,TRBV21-1,TRBJ2-5,.,.
TGTGCCAGTAGTATAGATCGGGGTAGCGGGGGGTTCAATGAGCAGTTCTTC,CASSIDRGSGGFNEQFF,TRBV19,TRBJ2-1,.,TRBD2
TGTGCCAGCTCGCGAACCGGGACAGGCATAATGAACACTGAAGCTTTCTTT,CASSRTGTGIMNTEAFF,TRBV18,TRBJ1-1,.,TRBD1
TGTGCCAGCAGCTTGGGGCAGGGGCTTCTTGAGACCCAGTACTTC,CASSLGQGLLETQYF,TRBV5-6,TRBJ2-5,.,.
TGTGCCAGCAGCAGTACGAATATAGGACAAAGTCGGGCCAACGTCCTGACTTTC,CASSSTNIGQSRANVLTF,TRBV12-1,TRBJ2-6,.,.
TGTGCCAGCGTAGACAGGACCCATGCAGAGACCCAGTACTTC,CASVDRTHAETQYF,TRBV6-5,TRBJ2-5,.,.
TGTGCCAGCAGTCCTCGGGGCGACTCCTACGAGCAGTACTTC,CASSPRGDSYEQYF,TRBV7-6,TRBJ2-7,.,.
TGCGCCAGCAGTCATCCGCCCCCCGGTGGCAGGACCAACACCGGGGAGCTGTTTTTT,CASSHPPPGGRTNTGELFF,TRBV23-1,TRBJ2-2,once,.
TGCGCCAGCAGCGAAAAGGAGAGCTCCTATAATTCACCCCTCCACTTT,CASSEKESSYNSPLHF,TRBV5-1,TRBJ1-6,.,.
TGTGCCATCAGGGAACTAGCGGGAGGTTTGGAGACCCAGTACTTC,CAIRELAGGLETQYF,TRBV10-3,TRBJ2-5,.,TRBD2
TGCGCCAGCGGGGGGATGTTGGGCAATCAGCCCCAGCATTTT,CASGGMLGNQPQHF,TRBV4-1,TRBJ1-5,once,.
TGTGCCAGCAGCATAACCCCCGTACCCTCAGGTGGCGGGGAGCTGTTTTTT,CASSITPVPSGGGELFF,TRBV27,TRBJ2-2,.,.
TGTGCCAGCAGCGTAGGCGGACTTACCAAAGATACGCAGTATTTT,CASSVGGLTKDTQYF,TRBV9,TRBJ2-3,.,.
TGTGCCAGCATAGACAGGGGCACAGATACGCAGTATTTT,CASIDRGTDTQYF,TRBV6-5,TRBJ2-3,.,TRBD1
TGTGCCAGCAGCCGGGACAGGGAGTATAGGGCTGTCACTGAAGCTTTCTTT,CASSRDREYRAVTEAFF,TRBV7-2,TRBJ1-1,.,TRBD1
TGCGCCAGCGAACCAGGCCAAAAGAACACCGGGGAGCTGTTTTTT,CASEPGQKNTGELFF,TRBV5-1,TRBJ2-2,.,.
TGTGCCAGCAGCTTTGGACAGGGGGGTGGAAATGAGCAGTTCTTC,CASSFGQGGGNEQFF,TRBV5-4,TRBJ2-1,.,TRBD1
TGTGCCAGCAGCTTAGAGACCGGACAGACTAACTATGGCTACACCTTC,CASSLETGQTNYGYTF,TRBV11-2,TRBJ1-2,.,.
TGTGCCAGCAGCTTATCCCCTCGGGAGGAGGACCCCAGGGAGACCCAGTACTTC,CASSLSPREEDPRETQYF,TRBV7-9,TRBJ2-5,.,TRBD2
TGTGCCAGCAGCGTGGGGACTAGCGGATCGGAGACCCAGTACTTC,CASSVGTSGSETQYF,TRBV9,TRBJ2-5,once,TRBD2
TGTGCCATCAGTGAGTCCGACAGGACGGGTGAAAAACTGTTTTTT,CAISESDRTGEKLFF,TRBV10-3,TRBJ1-4,.,.
TGTGCCAGCAGTGCACCGACGGAGGGGAACACTGAAGCTTTCTTT,CASSAPTEGNTEAFF,TRBV6-1,TRBJ1-1,few,.
TGTGCCAGTAGTAGAACGTGGCGGGGGAACTACAATGAGCAGTTCTTC,CASSRTWRGNYNEQFF,TRBV6-4,TRBJ2-1,.,TRBD2
TGTGCCAGCAGCTTAGTGCCAGGTTTTAACTATGGCTACACCTTC,CASSLVPGFNYGYTF,TRBV11-2,TRBJ1-2,.,.
TGTGCCAGCAGCGACCTGGGACTAGCGGGCGGTACAAAGTCCTACGAGCAGTACTTC,CASSDLGLAGGTKSYEQYF,TRBV2,TRBJ2-7,.,TRBD2
TGCGCCAGCAGCTCAAGACAGGGGGCCTGGGAGCAGTACTTC,CASSSRQGAWEQYF,TRBV5-1,TRBJ2-7,.,TRBD1
TGTGCCACCAGCAGAGAAGGGGCTGGGGCCAACGTCCTGACTTTC,CATSREGAGANVLTF,TRBV15,TRBJ2-6,once,.
TGTGCCAGCAGCCCTACTCCGGGACTAGCGGGAGGCCCCCCCTACAATGAGCAGTTCTTC,CASSPTPGLAGGPPYNEQFF,TRBV27,TRBJ2-1,.,TRBD2
TGTGCCTGGGGACAGGGGGACAACGAGCAGTACTTC,CAWGQGDNEQYF,TRBV30,TRBJ2-7,.,TRBD1
TGTGCCAGCAGCGCCCTCTCGTGGGCCAAAAACATTCAGTACTTC,CASSALSWAKNIQYF,TRBV11-2,TRBJ2-4,.,.
TGTGCCAGCAGCTTTCTAGCGGGGCCCCCCTACGAGCAGTACTTC,CASSFLAGPPYEQYF,TRBV7-9,TRBJ2-7,.,TRBD2
TGTGCCAGCAGTGAGGGTTGGAGTGGGCAGAGGGATACGCAGTATTTT,CASSEGWSGQRDTQYF,TRBV2,TRBJ2-3,.,.
TGTGCCAGCAGCTTCGGGACAGGGGACTACGAGCAGTACTTC,CASSFGTGDYEQYF,TRBV11-2,TRBJ2-7,.,TRBD1
TGTGCCAGCAGTACCTGGGACAGGAACACAGATACGCAGTATTTT,CASSTWDRNTDTQYF,TRBV13,TRBJ2-3,.,TRBD1
TGCAGCGTTGAAAAAGAGGACTACGAGCAGTACTTC,CSVEKEDYEQYF,TRBV29-1,TRBJ2-7,.,.
TGTGCCAGCAGCCTTACACCGGGACAGGGGGCTTTTGAGCAGTTCTTC,CASSLTPGQGAFEQFF,TRBV7-9,TRBJ2-1,.,TRBD1
TGTGCCAGCAGCTACGGCAGAGCCAATGAGCAGTTCTTC,CASSYGRANEQFF,TRBV7-3,TRBJ2-1,.,.
TGTGCCAGCAGTTTACTAGGGGAGGGACATGAGCAGTTCTTC,CASSLLGEGHEQFF,TRBV27,TRBJ2-1,.,TRBD2
TGTGCCAGCAGCTCCCGGGACAGGGTTTTGGAGACCCAGTACTTC,CASSSRDRVLETQYF,TRBV7-9,TRBJ2-5,.,TRBD1
TGTGCCATATGGGGCAGTCCCTACGAGCAGTACTTC,CAIWGSPYEQYF,TRBV6-6,TRBJ2-7,.,.
TGTGCCTGGAGTGCCGGTGGTCCTGAAGCTTTCTTT,CAWSAGGPEAFF,TRBV30,TRBJ1-1,.,.
TGTGCCAGCAGTTACTCGAAGCGTCTGAACACTGAAGCTTTCTTT,CASSYSKRLNTEAFF,TRBV6-5,TRBJ1-1,.,.
TGCGCCAGCAGCCGATACTCAGCCTCCTACGAGCAGTACTTC,CASSRYSASYEQYF,TRBV5-1,TRBJ2-7,.,.